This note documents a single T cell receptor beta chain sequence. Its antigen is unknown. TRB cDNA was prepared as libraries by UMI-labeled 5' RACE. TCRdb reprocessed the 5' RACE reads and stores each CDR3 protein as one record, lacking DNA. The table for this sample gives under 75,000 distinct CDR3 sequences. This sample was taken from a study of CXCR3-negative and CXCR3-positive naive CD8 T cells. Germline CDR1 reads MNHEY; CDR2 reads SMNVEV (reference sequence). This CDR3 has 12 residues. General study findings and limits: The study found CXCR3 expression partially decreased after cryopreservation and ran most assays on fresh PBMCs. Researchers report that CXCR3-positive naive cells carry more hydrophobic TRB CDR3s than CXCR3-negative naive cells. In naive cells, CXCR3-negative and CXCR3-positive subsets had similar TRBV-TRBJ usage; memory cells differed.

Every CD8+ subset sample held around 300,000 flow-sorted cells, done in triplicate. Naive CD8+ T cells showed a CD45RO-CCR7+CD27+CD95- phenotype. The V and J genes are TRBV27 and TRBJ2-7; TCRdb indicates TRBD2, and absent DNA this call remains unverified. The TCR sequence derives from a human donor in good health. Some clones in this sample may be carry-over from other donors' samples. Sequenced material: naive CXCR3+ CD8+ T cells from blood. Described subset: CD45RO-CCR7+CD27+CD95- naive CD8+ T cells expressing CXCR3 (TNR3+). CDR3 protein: CASREGTHEQYF.